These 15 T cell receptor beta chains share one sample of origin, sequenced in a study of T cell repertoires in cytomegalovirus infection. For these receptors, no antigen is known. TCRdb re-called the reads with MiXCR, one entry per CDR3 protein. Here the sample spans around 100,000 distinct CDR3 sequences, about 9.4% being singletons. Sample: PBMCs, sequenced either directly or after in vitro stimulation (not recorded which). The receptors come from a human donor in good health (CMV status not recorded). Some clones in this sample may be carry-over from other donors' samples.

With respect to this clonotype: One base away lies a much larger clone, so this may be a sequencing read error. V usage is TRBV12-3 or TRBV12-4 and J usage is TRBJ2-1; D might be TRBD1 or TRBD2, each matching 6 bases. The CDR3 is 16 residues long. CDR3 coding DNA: TGTACCAGCAGTCCCCGACTGGGGGGCTACTCCAATGAGCAGTTCTTC. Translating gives CTSSPRLGGYSNEQFF.

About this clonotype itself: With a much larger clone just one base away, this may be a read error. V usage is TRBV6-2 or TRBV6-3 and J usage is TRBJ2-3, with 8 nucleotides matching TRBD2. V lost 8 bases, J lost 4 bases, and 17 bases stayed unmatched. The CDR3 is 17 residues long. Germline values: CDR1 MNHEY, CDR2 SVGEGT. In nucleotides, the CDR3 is TGTGCCAGCGGGCGCATTCCGGGACTAGTTCGCGCAGATACGCAGTATTTT. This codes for CASGRIPGLVRADTQYF.

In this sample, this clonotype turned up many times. The CDR3 here is CASSSPNTEAFF. The CDR3 DNA reads as TGTGCCAGCAGCTCACCGAACACTGAAGCTTTCTTT. V is TRBV7-2 and J is TRBJ1-1; D gene ambiguous. CDR1 and CDR2 from the germline V gene are SGHTA and FQGNSA. The length of the CDR3 is 12 residues. Trimming shortened V by 4 bases and J by 1 base, and 4 bases separated the two germline ends.

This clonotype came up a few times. The CDR3 coding sequence is TGTGCCAGCACCCAAAGTGGAACTTACGAGCAGTACTTC. Its translation: CASTQSGTYEQYF. The chain links TRBV6-2 or TRBV6-3 to TRBJ2-7, with D hard to call. Germline V lookup: CDR1 MNHEY, CDR2 SVGEGT. The CDR3 totals 13 residues. V was trimmed by 7 bases and J by 4 bases, leaving 14 bases between them.

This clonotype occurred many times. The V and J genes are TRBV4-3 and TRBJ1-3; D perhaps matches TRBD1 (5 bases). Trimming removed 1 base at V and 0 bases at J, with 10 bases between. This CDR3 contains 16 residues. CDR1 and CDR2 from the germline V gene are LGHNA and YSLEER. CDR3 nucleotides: TGCGCCAGCAGCCAAGGGAGCCAGGGCTCTGGAAACACCATATATTTT. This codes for CASSQGSQGSGNTIYF.

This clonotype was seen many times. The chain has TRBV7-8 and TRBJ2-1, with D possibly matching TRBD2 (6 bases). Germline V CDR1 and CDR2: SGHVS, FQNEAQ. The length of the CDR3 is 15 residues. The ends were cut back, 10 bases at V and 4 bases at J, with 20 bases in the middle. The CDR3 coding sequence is TGTGCCACAGGCGGTTTAGCGGAGAAATACAATGAGCAGTTCTTC. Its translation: CATGGLAEKYNEQFF.

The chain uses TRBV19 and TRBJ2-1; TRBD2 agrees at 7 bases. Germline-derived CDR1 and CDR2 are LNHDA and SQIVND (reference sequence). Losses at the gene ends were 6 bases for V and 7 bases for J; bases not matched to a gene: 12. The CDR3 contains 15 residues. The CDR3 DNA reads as TGTGCCAGTAGACCACCCAACTTACTAGCGAATGAGCAGTTCTTC. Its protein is CASRPPNLLANEQFF. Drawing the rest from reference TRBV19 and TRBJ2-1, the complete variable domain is DGGITQSPKYLFRKEGQNVTLSCEQNLNHDAMYWYRQDPGQGLRLIYYSQIVNDFQKGDIAEGYSVSREKKESFPLTVTSAQKNPTAFYLCASRPPNLLANEQFFGPGTRLTVL.

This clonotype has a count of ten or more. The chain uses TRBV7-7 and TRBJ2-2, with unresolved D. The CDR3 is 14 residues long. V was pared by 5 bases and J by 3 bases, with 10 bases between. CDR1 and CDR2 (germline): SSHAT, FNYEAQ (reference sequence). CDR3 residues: CASSPGSYTGELFF. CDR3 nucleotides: TGTGCCAGCAGCCCCGGCAGCTACACCGGGGAGCTGTTTTTT.

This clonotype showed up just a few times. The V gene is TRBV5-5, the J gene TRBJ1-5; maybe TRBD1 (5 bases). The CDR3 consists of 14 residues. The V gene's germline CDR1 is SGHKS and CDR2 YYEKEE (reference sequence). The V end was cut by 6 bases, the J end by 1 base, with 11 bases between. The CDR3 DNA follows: TGTGCCAGCATGGGGGGACTAAGCAATCAGCCCCAGCATTTT. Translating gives CASMGGLSNQPQHF.

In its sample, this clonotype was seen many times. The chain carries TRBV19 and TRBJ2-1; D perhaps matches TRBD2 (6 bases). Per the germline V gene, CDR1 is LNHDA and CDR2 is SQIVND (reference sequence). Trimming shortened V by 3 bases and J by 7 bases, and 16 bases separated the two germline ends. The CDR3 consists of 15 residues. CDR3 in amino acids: CASSIGPSVLNEQFF. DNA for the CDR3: TGTGCCAGTAGTATTGGGCCTAGCGTCTTGAATGAGCAGTTCTTC.

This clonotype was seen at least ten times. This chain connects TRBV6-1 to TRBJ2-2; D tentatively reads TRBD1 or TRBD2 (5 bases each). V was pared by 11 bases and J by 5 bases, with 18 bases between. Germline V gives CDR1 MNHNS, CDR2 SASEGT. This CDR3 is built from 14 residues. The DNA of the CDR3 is TGTGCCTCGAGAGGGGCCCCACGGACCGGGGAGCTGTTTTTT. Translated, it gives CASRGAPRTGELFF.

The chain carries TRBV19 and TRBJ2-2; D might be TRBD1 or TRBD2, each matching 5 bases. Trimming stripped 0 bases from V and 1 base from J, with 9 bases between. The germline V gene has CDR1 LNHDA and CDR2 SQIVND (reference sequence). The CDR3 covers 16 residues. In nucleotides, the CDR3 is TGTGCCAGTAGTATAGATTCGGGGCTGAACACCGGGGAGCTGTTTTTT. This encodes CASSIDSGLNTGELFF.

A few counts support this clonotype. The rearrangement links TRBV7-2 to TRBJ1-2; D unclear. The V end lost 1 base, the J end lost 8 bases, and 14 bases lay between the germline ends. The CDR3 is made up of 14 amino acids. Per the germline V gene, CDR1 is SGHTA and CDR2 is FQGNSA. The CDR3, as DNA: TGTGCCAGCAGCTTAGGTACTAATTTCCTCGGCTACACCTTC. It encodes CASSLGTNFLGYTF.

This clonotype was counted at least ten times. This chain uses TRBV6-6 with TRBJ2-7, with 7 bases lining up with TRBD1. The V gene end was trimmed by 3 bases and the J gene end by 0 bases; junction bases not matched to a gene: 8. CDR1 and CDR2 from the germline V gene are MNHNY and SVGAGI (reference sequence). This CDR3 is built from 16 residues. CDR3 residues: CASSYSHRDSSYEQYV. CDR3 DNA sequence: TGTGCCAGCAGTTATTCTCACCGGGACAGCTCCTACGAGCAGTACGTC.

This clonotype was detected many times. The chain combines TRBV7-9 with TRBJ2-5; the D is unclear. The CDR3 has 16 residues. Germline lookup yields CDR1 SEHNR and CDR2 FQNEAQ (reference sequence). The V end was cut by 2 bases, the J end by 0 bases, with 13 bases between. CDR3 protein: CASSLSRSAYQETQYF. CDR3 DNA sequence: TGTGCCAGCAGCTTATCGCGGAGTGCGTACCAAGAGACCCAGTACTTC.